These 20 T cell receptor beta chains share one sample of origin, sequenced in a study of blood T cells in healthy people across ages. A sample-barcoded 5' primer and a J-beta primer mix were used in a second PCR of roughly 7 to 11 cycles. One entry per CDR3 protein, called by TCRdb with MiXCR from the 5' RACE reads. The sample includes approximately 680,000 distinct CDR3 sequences, 32% of them seen just once. Sequencing input: blood. The receptors stem from a woman older than 75 in good health.

This clonotype was found many times. The chain is built from TRBV7-2 and TRBJ2-1; 15 nucleotides line up with TRBD2. V trimming: 4 bases; J trimming: 4 bases; junction bases outside the gene matches: 8. This CDR3 comprises 18 residues. The germline V gene has CDR1 SGHTA and CDR2 FQGNSA. CDR3 in amino acids: CASSSGLAGGPKYNEQFF. The CDR3 DNA reads TGTGCCAGCAGCTCCGGACTAGCGGGGGGGCCGAAGTACAATGAGCAGTTCTTC. The full variable domain, in which reference TRBV7-2 and TRBJ2-1 provide the parts outside the CDR3, is GAGVSQSPSNKVTEKGKDVELRCDPISGHTALYWYRQSLGQGLEFLIYFQGNSAPDKSGLPSDRFSAERTGGSVSTLTIQRTQQEDSAVYLCASSSGLAGGPKYNEQFFGPGTRLTVL.

The chain has TRBV13 and TRBJ2-3; 8 bases align to TRBD2. The J segment lost 0 bases and the V segment lost 5 bases, leaving 10 bases of the junction unmatched. Per germline, CDR1 PRHDT and CDR2 FYEKMQ (reference sequence). This CDR3 is 17 amino acids long. This CDR3 is CASSLPGLGSSTDTQYF. The CDR3 nucleotides are TGTGCCAGCAGCCTGCCGGGACTAGGTTCTAGCACAGATACGCAGTATTTT.

This clonotype was detected many times. The rearrangement links TRBV15 to TRBJ2-6; D not certain. In germline, CDR1 is LNHNV, CDR2 YYDKDF (reference sequence). This CDR3 contains 16 residues. The V gene lost 5 bases and the J gene lost 0 bases, with 11 bases spanning the gap. The CDR3, as DNA: TGTGCCACCAGCGATCCAGGCCGCTCTGGGGCCAACGTCCTGACTTTC. Translation gives CATSDPGRSGANVLTF.

As to this clonotype: A read error may produce the germline difference seen at one junction end. V is TRBV12-3 or TRBV12-4 and J is TRBJ2-3; no firm D call. This CDR3 has 14 residues. For the CDR3, the DNA is TGTGCCAGCAGACCGACACAGTGCACAGATATGCAGTATTTT. It encodes CASRPTQCTDMQYF.

As concerns this clonotype: Relative to the germline gene, one junction end is altered; a read error may explain this. This chain connects TRBV5-1 to TRBJ2-7; no firm D call. The CDR3 spans 15 residues. The V gene's germline CDR1 is SGHRS and CDR2 YFSETQ. The CDR3 DNA reads as TGCGCCGGCAGCTCGGACGGAAGCTCCTACAATGAGCAGTACTTC. Encoded protein: CAGSSDGSSYNEQYF.

The chain joins TRBV5-1 to TRBJ1-1; TRBD1 matches 11 bases. This CDR3 region has 20 residues. Germline CDR1 reads SGHRS; CDR2 reads YFSETQ. The trim removed 3 bases at V and 4 bases at J, leaving 20 bases unmatched. CDR3: CASSSRPPDRGQIRGTEAFF. DNA of the CDR3: TGCGCCAGCAGCTCCCGCCCGCCGGACAGGGGGCAAATTCGTGGCACTGAAGCTTTCTTT.

This chain joins TRBV4-2 and TRBJ2-1, with D unresolved. Trimming stripped 0 bases from V and 6 bases from J, with 15 bases between. The CDR3 consists of 16 residues. Germline V lookup: CDR1 LGHNA, CDR2 YNFKEQ. The CDR3 nucleotides read TGTGCCAGCAGCCAAGATCCCGCTACCGCCGCCAATGAGCAGTTCTTC. Translating gives CASSQDPATAANEQFF.

V usage is TRBV6-6 and J usage is TRBJ1-5; a weak D match, TRBD1 (5 bases). The CDR3 is 15 residues long. Trimming took off 6 bases at V and 4 bases at J, with 16 bases between the two ends. CDR1 and CDR2 from the germline V gene are MNHNY and SVGAGI (reference sequence). CDR3: CASRPKGIDNQPQHF. The DNA of the CDR3 is TGTGCCAGCAGACCGAAGGGGATCGATAATCAGCCCCAGCATTTT.

Comments on this clonotype: A junction boundary mismatches the germline segment, possibly from a read error. The chain links TRBV29-1 to TRBJ2-1; 13 nucleotides line up with TRBD2. This CDR3 is built from 16 residues. Per the germline V gene, CDR1 is SQVTM and CDR2 is ANQGSEA. For the CDR3, the DNA is TGCAGTGTTGGGGTCGGACTAGCGGGGGTGAACAATGAGCAGTTCTTC. The encoded protein is CSVGVGLAGVNNEQFF.

The chain has TRBV29-1 and TRBJ2-1, with 9 bases lining up with TRBD2. Losses at the gene ends were 6 bases for V and 4 bases for J; bases not matched to a gene: 7. Germline V gene lookup returns CDR1 SQVTM and CDR2 ANQGSEA. The CDR3 runs to 14 residues. Here the CDR3 reads CSVGSGGHYNEQFF. CDR3 nucleotides: TGCAGCGTGGGGAGCGGGGGGCATTACAATGAGCAGTTCTTC.

Ten or more counts support this clonotype. The V call is TRBV12-3 or TRBV12-4, the J call TRBJ1-2; D is possibly TRBD1 (5 bases). The V and J ends lost 0 bases and 6 bases respectively, with 11 bases between them. The CDR3 has 14 amino acids. In nucleotides, the CDR3 is TGTGCCAGCAGTTTAGCGGGGGGTTTCGATGGCTACACCTTC. This codes for CASSLAGGFDGYTF.

There are many counts of this clonotype. The chain is built from TRBV5-1 and TRBJ2-3, with 10 bases that match TRBD2. Trimming cost V 2 bases and J 0 bases; bases outside gene matches: 9. Germline V gives CDR1 SGHRS, CDR2 YFSETQ. The CDR3 length is 18 residues. Here the CDR3 DNA reads TGCGCCAGCAGCTTAGCGGGGGGGCGCCACTCTAGCACAGATACGCAGTATTTT. This sequence encodes CASSLAGGRHSSTDTQYF.

Details on this clonotype: This sequence may be a read error, since a much larger clone differs from it by one base. V and J are TRBV6-1 and TRBJ2-1; 8 bases are shared with TRBD2. The CDR3 spans 15 residues. CDR1 and CDR2 (germline): MNHNS, SASEGT. The trim removed 11 bases at V and 4 bases at J, leaving 13 bases unmatched. The CDR3 DNA sequence: TGTGCCGGCACTTCCGGGAGGGGGAGATACAATGAGCAGTTCTTC. This encodes CAGTSGRGRYNEQFF.

Many counts were recorded for this clonotype. This chain joins TRBV5-1 and TRBJ2-7; D tentatively reads TRBD1 or TRBD2 (7 bases each). This CDR3 has 14 residues. The germline V and J ends were trimmed by 4 bases and 3 bases, with 14 bases remaining between them. Germline V gene data show CDR1 as SGHRS and CDR2 as YFSETQ. The CDR3 is CASSTQGGIYEQYF. The DNA for the CDR3 is TGCGCCAGCAGCACTCAGGGGGGGATCTACGAGCAGTACTTC.

The chain couples TRBV18 to TRBJ1-1, with TRBD1 identical over 7 bases. Germline V CDR1 and CDR2: KGHSH, LQKENI. V dropped 10 bases and J dropped 0; count of bases not matched to a gene: 5. The CDR3 is 13 amino acids. CDR3 region: CATGQEMNTEAFF. In DNA form, the CDR3 reads TGTGCCACCGGACAGGAGATGAACACTGAAGCTTTCTTT.

V gene TRBV7-9 combines with J gene TRBJ1-1, with D possibly TRBD1 on 6 matching bases. The CDR3 has 13 amino acids. Germline loops: CDR1 SEHNR, CDR2 FQNEAQ (reference sequence). V lost 6 bases and J lost 10, with 18 bases in between. The chain's CDR3 is CASSTSGTTGAFF. As DNA, the CDR3 is TGTGCCAGCAGTACTTCCGGGACGACAGGAGCTTTCTTT. Full variable domain (remainder filled in from reference TRBV7-9 and TRBJ1-1): DTGVSQNPRHKITKRGQNVTFRCDPISEHNRLYWYRQTLGQGPEFLTYFQNEAQLEKSRLLSDRFSAERPKGSFSTLEIQRTEQGDSAMYLCASSTSGTTGAFFGQGTRLTVV.

This clonotype was seen repeatedly, ten times or more. This chain joins TRBV28 and TRBJ2-3; D might be TRBD1 (5 bases). The V and J ends lost 2 bases and 6 bases respectively, with 12 bases between them. CDR1 is MDHEN and CDR2 is SYDVKM in the germline V gene. This CDR3 contains 14 residues. CDR3 sequence: CASSLPVRADTQYF. The CDR3 nucleotides are TGTGCCAGCAGTTTACCGGTCAGGGCCGATACGCAGTATTTT.

This clonotype occurred a few times. The chain couples TRBV30 to TRBJ2-3; D is perhaps TRBD1 or TRBD2 (5 bases each). This CDR3 has 14 amino acids. CDR1 and CDR2 (germline): GTSNPN, SVGIG (reference sequence). Trimming left V 4 bases short and J 1 base short, with 12 bases between. CDR3 residues: CAWNMGVRTDTQYF. CDR3 in DNA: TGTGCCTGGAATATGGGGGTCCGCACAGATACGCAGTATTTT.

This clonotype came up many times. The chain has TRBV20-1 and TRBJ1-2; D remains ambiguous. The germline CDR1 and CDR2 sequences are DFQATT and SNEGSKA (reference sequence). CDR3 size: 14 residues. V lost 6 bases, J lost 5 bases, and 19 bases lay in between. The DNA for the CDR3 is TGCAGTGCCCCGGTAGTGACCAGGCCTTATGGCTACACCTTC. It codes for CSAPVVTRPYGYTF.

This clonotype was counted ten times or more. The gene calls are TRBV24-1 and TRBJ1-2; D is uncertain. The CDR3 contains 13 residues. V was cut by 6 bases and J by 1 base, with 8 bases left in between. Germline V gene data show CDR1 as KGHDR and CDR2 as SFDVKD. The CDR3 nucleotides are TGTGCCACCAGTTCAGGCCTTAACTATGGCTACACCTTC. Its protein is CATSSGLNYGYTF.